The T cell receptor beta chain described here comes from a study of CD8+CD57+ T cells in acquired aplastic anemia. Looking at the study overall: On average, sorted CD4+ and CD8+ cells gave 3 to 3.5 ug of DNA. Study results and limitations: Patients had twenty-nine CD8+ CDR3 sequences in common with controls (the shared set).

On this clonotype: What it recognizes is unknown.

Patients picked for sequencing had shown CD8+CD57+ cell expansion detected by flow cytometry. Severe acquired aplastic anemia was diagnosed in all patients. The blood sampling took place in patients who had so far received no therapy. Trimming took 4 bases from V and 4 from J; bases not matched to a gene: 3. CDR1 SQVTM and CDR2 ANQGSEA come from the germline V gene. This CDR3 is built from 12 residues. Profiling of TCR beta VDJ combinations and CDR3 sequences used genomic DNA as template. Using its own MiXCR run on the reads, TCRdb lists one record per CDR3 protein. The sample holds about 150,000 distinct CDR3 sequences, about 48% seen once.

The origin of this receptor is a human donor with aplastic anemia. The sequencing sample was made of sorted CD4+, CD8+, or CD8+CD57+ T cells (not recorded which) from PBMCs. The gene calls are TRBV29-1 and TRBJ1-2; 7 bases agree with TRBD1. CDR3 residues: CSVGKGAYGYTF. CDR3 coding DNA: TGCAGCGTTGGAAAGGGGGCCTATGGCTACACCTTC.